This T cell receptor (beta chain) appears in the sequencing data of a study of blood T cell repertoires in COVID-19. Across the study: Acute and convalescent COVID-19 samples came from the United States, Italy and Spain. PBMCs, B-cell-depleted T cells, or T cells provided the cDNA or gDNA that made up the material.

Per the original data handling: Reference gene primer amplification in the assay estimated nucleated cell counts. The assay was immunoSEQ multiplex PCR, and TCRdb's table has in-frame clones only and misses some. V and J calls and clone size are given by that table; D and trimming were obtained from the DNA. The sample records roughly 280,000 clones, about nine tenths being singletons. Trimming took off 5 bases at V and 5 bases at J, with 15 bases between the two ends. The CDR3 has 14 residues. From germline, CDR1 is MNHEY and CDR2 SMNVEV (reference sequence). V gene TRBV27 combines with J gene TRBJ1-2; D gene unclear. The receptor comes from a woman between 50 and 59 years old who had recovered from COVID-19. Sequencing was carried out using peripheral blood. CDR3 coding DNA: TGTGCCAGCAGTCCCTCGGGTCGAGGATATGGCTACACCTTC. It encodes CASSPSGRGYGYTF.